These 2 T cell receptor beta chains originate from one sample sequenced in a study of blood T cells in healthy people across ages. The second PCR ran about 6 to 12 cycles with a sample-barcoded 5' primer and J-beta primers. MiXCR, run by TCRdb on the 5' RACE reads, gives a single entry per CDR3 protein. The data show over a million distinct CDR3 sequences, less than 50% seen once. Sample: blood. These receptors were taken from a woman aged 60-75 years in good health.

In the case of this clonotype: This CDR3 is missing its conserved last phenylalanine or tryptophan, likely due to a read error. This chain joins TRBV7-3 and TRBJ2-1; 9 bases line up with TRBD1. Germline V gene data show CDR1 as SGHTA and CDR2 as FQGTGA. The CDR3 is 13 residues long. J was trimmed by 6 bases and V by 6 bases; bases with no gene match: 3. The CDR3 sequence: CASRGTGTNEQFI. The CDR3 nucleotides are TGTGCCAGCAGAGGGACAGGGACCAATGAGCAGTTCATC.

This clonotype was detected a few times. V usage is TRBV28 and J usage is TRBJ2-1; D perhaps matches TRBD1 (5 bases). V was cut by 4 bases and J by 14 bases, with 12 bases left in between. Germline V gene data show CDR1 as MDHEN and CDR2 as SYDVKM. The CDR3 loop spans 11 amino acids. The CDR3 loop reads CASSSGARKFF. CDR3 sequence (DNA): TGTGCCAGCAGTTCTGGGGCAAGGAAGTTCTTC.